This T cell receptor (beta chain) was sequenced during a study of blood T cell repertoires in COVID-19. Study-wide context: The United States, Italy and Spain were the sources of the acute and convalescent COVID-19 samples. PBMCs, B-cell-depleted T cells, or T cells provided the cDNA or gDNA that made up the material.

Between the trimmed V and J ends, which lost 0 bases and 4 bases, there was a span of 5 bases. Germline V CDR1 and CDR2: SGHNT, YYREEE (reference sequence). This CDR3 contains 12 residues. Original analysis: Researchers report that nucleated cell counts were estimated from reference gene primer amplification. Method: immunoSEQ multiplex PCR; TCRdb's copy keeps in-frame clones and lacks some. Clonal size and the V and J genes are those of that table, whereas D and trimming came from the DNA. The data contain approximately 16,000 clones, approximately 88% of them singletons. V and J are TRBV5-4 and TRBJ2-7; D unresolved. The TCR originated in a human donor in a cohort sampled during active COVID-19. The specimen sequenced was peripheral blood. Here the CDR3 reads CASSLDRYEQYF. CDR3 nucleotides: TGTGCCAGCAGCTTGGACAGATACGAGCAGTACTTC. The variable domain in full, with the rest retrieved from reference TRBV5-4 and TRBJ2-7, is ETGVTQSPTHLIKTRGQQVTLRCSSQSGHNTVSWYQQALGQGPQFIFQYYREEENGRGNFPPRFSGLQFPNYSSELNVNALELDDSALYLCASSLDRYEQYFGPGTRLTVT.